This passage covers 21 T cell receptor beta chains from one sample sequenced in a study of blood T cell repertoires in COVID-19. Repertoires were generated with immunoSEQ multiplex PCR, while TCRdb's copy carries only in-frame clones and drops some. The sample gives some 68,000 clones, 90% of which show up once; roughly 0.47% is in the top ten. Sequencing was carried out using peripheral blood. The source is a man in his fifties with COVID-19, enrolled during active disease.

V gene TRBV19 combines with J gene TRBJ1-2; perhaps TRBD1 as D (5 bases). Trimming shortened V by 4 bases and J by 4 bases, and 16 bases separated the two germline ends. CDR1 is LNHDA, CDR2 SQIVND, per germline (reference sequence). The CDR3 runs to 15 residues. The CDR3 DNA reads TGTGCCAGTAGTAAGGGCGGGGCAGATGGCTATGGCTACACCTTC. Its protein product is CASSKGGADGYGYTF.

The chain uses TRBV4-1 and TRBJ2-2, with D maybe TRBD2 (5 bases). V was cut by 3 bases and J by 2 bases, with 25 bases left in between. CDR3 length equals 20 residues. Germline CDR1 and CDR2: MGHRA and YSYEKL. Here the CDR3 reads CASSHILSVIVGGNTGELFF. In nucleotides, the CDR3 is TGCGCCAGCAGCCACATTCTCTCGGTCATTGTCGGAGGTAACACCGGGGAGCTGTTTTTT.

V usage is TRBV20-1 and J usage is TRBJ2-7, with 9 bases aligning to TRBD2. V lost 3 bases and J lost 6; bases outside the gene matches: 9. CDR1 is DFQATT and CDR2 is SNEGSKA in the germline V gene (reference sequence). There are 14 residues in the CDR3. This chain's CDR3 is CSASFGLASGEQYF. The CDR3 region has the DNA TGCAGTGCTAGTTTCGGACTAGCGTCGGGCGAGCAGTACTTC.

The genes are TRBV7-2 and TRBJ1-2; D might be TRBD1 (5 bases). CDR3 length: 14 amino acids. The ends were cut back, 5 bases at V and 8 bases at J, with 18 bases in the middle. CDR1 is SGHTA and CDR2 is FQGNSA in the germline V gene. The CDR3 spells CASSPDIPRGGYTF. In DNA form, the CDR3 reads TGTGCCAGCAGCCCGGACATACCCCGGGGGGGCTACACCTTC.

This clone has only one observation. V is TRBV5-1 and J is TRBJ2-1, with 9 bases identical to TRBD2. The V gene end was trimmed by 5 bases and the J gene end by 6 bases; junction bases not matched to a gene: 6. This CDR3 spans 14 amino acids. The germline CDR1 and CDR2 sequences are SGHRS and YFSETQ. Here the CDR3 DNA reads TGCGCCAGCAGTTGGGGACTAGCCGGCAATGAGCAGTTCTTC. Translation: CASSWGLAGNEQFF.

This chain joins TRBV5-4 and TRBJ1-4; 9 bases agree with TRBD1. Germline V gene sequence: CDR1 SGHNT, CDR2 YYREEE (reference sequence). The CDR3 contains 17 residues. V lost 4 bases, J lost 5 bases, and 12 bases stayed unmatched. The CDR3 spells CASSPRRDRADNEKLFF. The CDR3 region has the DNA TGTGCCAGCAGCCCACGCCGGGACAGGGCCGACAATGAAAAACTGTTTTTT.

The chain couples TRBV4-1 to TRBJ1-6; D perhaps matches TRBD1 (5 bases). The germline V gene encodes CDR1 MGHRA and CDR2 YSYEKL. The CDR3 is made up of 14 amino acids. Trimming removed 1 base at V and 14 bases at J, with 15 bases between. Here the CDR3 reads CASSQGWGEEALHF. The CDR3 DNA reads as TGCGCCAGCAGCCAAGGGTGGGGGGAAGAAGCCCTCCACTTT.

The V and J genes are TRBV18 and TRBJ2-7, with 12 bases identical to TRBD2. This CDR3 has 16 amino acids. CDR1 and CDR2 (germline): KGHSH, LQKENI. Trimming removed 6 bases from V and 3 bases from J; junction bases left unmatched: 9. The CDR3 reads CASSSQTTSGSYEQYF. The CDR3 DNA reads as TGTGCCAGCTCGTCACAGACGACTAGCGGGAGCTACGAGCAGTACTTC.

The chain has TRBV11-2 and TRBJ1-6; D is unresolved. The CDR3 extends over 13 amino acids. The V and J ends lost 0 bases and 6 bases respectively, with 3 bases between them. Germline assignment: CDR1 SGHAT and CDR2 FQNNGV. The CDR3 region has the DNA TGTGCCAGCAGCTTAGATCTTAATTCACCCCTCCACTTT. This gives the protein CASSLDLNSPLHF.

The chain links TRBV18 to TRBJ2-1; 11 nucleotides agree with TRBD2. Germline assignment: CDR1 KGHSH and CDR2 LQKENI. With 1 base clipped from V and 10 bases from J, the junction kept 6 bases outside the gene matches. The CDR3 runs to 15 residues. This CDR3 reads CASSPLAGGLVEQFF. The CDR3 DNA is TGTGCCAGCTCACCACTAGCGGGAGGGTTGGTCGAGCAGTTCTTC.

This chain uses TRBV2 with TRBJ1-2, with a tentative D call TRBD1 (5 bases). Germline loops: CDR1 SNHLY, CDR2 FYNNEI. V was cut by 1 base and J by 4 bases, with 13 bases left in between. There are 15 residues in the CDR3. In nucleotides, the CDR3 is TGTGCCAGCAGTGAAGAAGCCAGGGCAAGCTATGGCTACACCTTC. It is translated as CASSEEARASYGYTF.

This clone occurred once. The chain recombines TRBV6-5 with TRBJ1-1, with D hard to call. Germline-derived CDR1 and CDR2 are MNHEY and SVGAGI. The germline V and J ends were trimmed by 10 bases and 3 bases, with 15 bases remaining between them. This CDR3 has 13 amino acids. The DNA for the CDR3 is TGTGCCACATACGAGGTGGCCGACACTGAAGCTTTCTTT. This sequence encodes CATYEVADTEAFF.

The chain couples TRBV9 to TRBJ2-3; the D gene is possibly TRBD2 (6 bases). V lost 0 bases to trimming and J lost 1 base, with 12 bases between them. The CDR3 loop spans 16 amino acids. CDR1 is SGDLS, CDR2 YYNGEE, per germline. CDR3 DNA sequence: TGTGCCAGCAGCGTAGCCTCCCAGCGGGGCACAGATACGCAGTATTTT. This sequence encodes CASSVASQRGTDTQYF.

The V call is TRBV21-1, the J call TRBJ1-2; the DNA was not compared with TRBD1, the D call given in the table. TRBV21-1 has pseudogene status. The CDR3 extends over 12 amino acids. The DNA of the CDR3 is TGTGCCAGCAGTCCAGGGGGCAATGGCTACACCTTC. Translated: CASSPGGNGYTF.

V is TRBV5-1 and J is TRBJ1-6, with D possibly being TRBD1 (5 bases). The CDR3 has 13 amino acids. Germline V CDR1 and CDR2: SGHRS, YFSETQ. Trimming stripped 4 bases from V and 7 bases from J, with 9 bases between. The CDR3 DNA follows: TGCGCCAGCAGCCTGGAGGGGAATTCACCCCTCCACTTT. It translates to CASSLEGNSPLHF.

This chain connects TRBV10-3 to TRBJ2-3; D gene uncertain. The V gene lost 7 bases and the J gene lost 0 bases, with 20 bases spanning the gap. CDR3 length: 17 amino acids. Germline V gene data show CDR1 as ENHRY and CDR2 as SYGVKD. Here the CDR3 DNA reads TGTGCCATCACGGTTTGGTTCGTCGCGGCTAGCACAGATACGCAGTATTTT. Residues: CAITVWFVAASTDTQYF.

J is TRBJ2-3 and V is TRBV19; 13 bases align to TRBD2. This CDR3 is built from 16 residues. Germline CDR1 reads LNHDA; CDR2 reads SQIVND (reference sequence). V shed 1 base and J 8 bases; nucleotides not matched to a gene: 6. The CDR3 DNA reads TGTGCCAGTAGTATAGGGACTAGCGGGAGACTGGTTACGCAGTATTTT. As protein: CASSIGTSGRLVTQYF.

The chain links TRBV24-1 to TRBJ2-5; TRBD2 matches 10 bases. V was pared by 5 bases and J by 0 bases, with 5 bases of the junction left unmatched. Germline V gives CDR1 KGHDR, CDR2 SFDVKD. This CDR3 region has 16 residues. For the CDR3, the DNA is TGTGCCACCAGTGGTAGCGGGAGGCCCCACCAAGAGACCCAGTACTTC. Its protein product is CATSGSGRPHQETQYF.

Here the CDR3 reads CASSLGAGVKEQYF. CDR3 coding DNA: TGTGCCAGCAGTTTAGGAGCGGGAGTTAAGGAGCAGTACTTC. The J gene is TRBJ2-7, the V gene TRBV28, with 8 bases fitting TRBD2. V was clipped by 2 bases and J by 7 bases; unmatched bases: 7. This CDR3 has 14 amino acids. Germline lookup yields CDR1 MDHEN and CDR2 SYDVKM.

The chain carries TRBV7-6 and TRBJ1-3, with a tentative D call TRBD1 (5 bases). Between the trimmed V and J ends, which lost 1 base and 2 bases, there was a span of 9 bases. Germline CDR1 SGHVS, CDR2 FNYEAQ. CDR3 size: 15 residues. CDR3 loop: CASSLGGAPGNTIYF. In nucleotides, the CDR3 is TGTGCCAGCAGCTTAGGCGGGGCACCTGGAAACACCATATATTTT.

The V and J genes are TRBV6-6 and TRBJ1-4, with D hard to call. Trimming took off 0 bases at V and 1 base at J, with 9 bases between the two ends. Germline CDR1 reads MNHNY; CDR2 reads SVGAGI (reference sequence). The CDR3 spans 16 residues. The CDR3 DNA sequence: TGTGCCAGCAGTTACTCGATTTCAGGAACTAATGAAAAACTGTTTTTT. This codes for CASSYSISGTNEKLFF.